Described below is a single TCR beta chain sequence and its context. This sample was taken from a study of cytomegalovirus exposure and HLA in healthy donors. The PCR used 60 Vbeta and 13 Jbeta primers. The repertoire was sequenced with immunoSEQ multiplex PCR; TCRdb's copy has only in-frame clones and lacks some. Of about 80,000 clones listed, around 80% are singletons. CDR3 length equals 17 residues. V usage is TRBV21-1 and J usage is TRBJ1-6; the table gives TRBD1 as D, unverified against the DNA. TRBV21-1 is marked as a pseudogene. The specimen was PBMCs. The receptor was derived from a man in his thirties or forties in good health and CMV-seronegative. CDR3 in amino acids: CASSKGRRDRGRPALHF. The DNA for the CDR3 is TGTGCCAGCAGCAAAGGGCGCCGGGACAGGGGTCGGCCGGCCCTCCACTTT.